The 23 T cell receptor beta chains in this list originate from one sample, sequenced in a study of vaccination and CD4 T cells after COVID-19. At the Johns Hopkins FTIC core, DNA taken from cultured CD4+ T cells was sequenced by way of the Oncomine TCR Beta short-read assay. Using its own MiXCR run on the PCR reads, TCRdb lists one record per CDR3 protein. The data hold 15,000 to 20,000 distinct CDR3 sequences, with 50% to 65% observed a single time. These receptors' targets are unknown. The sample's treatment: approximately 9-day PBMC culture with coronavirus spike peptide pools or control peptides (ViraFEST assay). Specimen: CD4+ T cells from blood, cultured in vitro, collected before SARS-CoV-2 vaccination. These receptors originate from a human donor who had recovered from COVID-19.

Only a few counts were recorded for this clonotype. The V and J genes are TRBV20-1 and TRBJ2-7; TRBD2 matches at 7 bases. Germline V gene data show CDR1 as DFQATT and CDR2 as SNEGSKA (reference sequence). The CDR3 contains 15 residues. The V and J ends lost 1 base and 4 bases, in that order; junction bases with no gene match: 10. DNA for the CDR3: TGCAGTGCTAGAGGGGACGGGAGTAGCGGGTACGAGCAGTACTTC. Its protein is CSARGDGSSGYEQYF.

This chain joins TRBV6-5 and TRBJ2-2; 8 bases line up with TRBD2. This CDR3 region has 17 residues. Unmatched junction bases numbered 4, after V lost 0 bases and J lost 1 base. CDR1 is MNHEY and CDR2 is SVGAGI in the germline V gene. Here the CDR3 DNA reads TGTGCCAGCAGTTACTCGAAGCTAGCGGGGAACACCGGGGAGCTGTTTTTT. Its translation is CASSYSKLAGNTGELFF.

This clonotype was observed a handful of times. This chain uses TRBV7-2 with TRBJ2-5; 9 bases line up with TRBD2. V lost 0 bases, J lost 0 bases, and 11 bases stayed unmatched. The CDR3 length is 19 residues. Germline CDR1 SGHTA, CDR2 FQGNSA. The CDR3 coding sequence is TGTGCCAGCAGCTTAGCTAGAAGTTTAGCGGGGGCGTACCAAGAGACCCAGTACTTC. It yields the protein CASSLARSLAGAYQETQYF.

The chain is built from TRBV6-4 and TRBJ2-1; the match to TRBD2 covers 12 bases. In germline, CDR1 is MRHNA, CDR2 SNTAGT. The V gene end was trimmed by 3 bases and the J gene end by 4 bases; junction bases not matched to a gene: 4. CDR3 length: 16 residues. The CDR3 bases are TGTGCCAGCAGTGATCTAGCGGGAGGGGAATACAATGAGCAGTTCTTC. It yields the protein CASSDLAGGEYNEQFF.

This clonotype is a singleton in its sample. The chain couples TRBV5-1 to TRBJ2-2; TRBD1 might be the D (5 bases). Trimming took 0 bases from V and 0 from J, leaving 9 bases between them. This CDR3 comprises 16 residues. Germline V gives CDR1 SGHRS, CDR2 YFSETQ. For the CDR3, the DNA is TGCGCCAGCAGCTTGGCCGCAGGGCCGAACACCGGGGAGCTGTTTTTT. Protein: CASSLAAGPNTGELFF.

The gene calls are TRBV20-1 and TRBJ2-7; 11 nucleotides align to TRBD1. Losses at the gene ends were 0 bases for V and 4 bases for J; bases not matched to a gene: 17. The CDR3 is 19 residues long. Germline values: CDR1 DFQATT, CDR2 SNEGSKA (reference sequence). The CDR3 spells CSARDRRGQGARGIYEQYF. The CDR3 nucleotides read TGCAGTGCTAGAGATAGGAGAGGACAGGGGGCTAGGGGAATTTACGAGCAGTACTTC.

This clonotype was seen a single time. The rearrangement uses TRBV3-1 and TRBJ2-6, with unresolved D. The V gene's germline CDR1 is LGHDT and CDR2 YNNKEL (reference sequence). V shed 4 bases and J shed 2 bases, with 9 bases lying between them. CDR3 size: 15 residues. The CDR3 reads CASSPEYPGANVLTF. CDR3 DNA sequence: TGTGCCAGCAGCCCCGAGTACCCTGGGGCCAACGTCCTGACTTTC.

Only a few counts were recorded for this clonotype. The rearrangement links TRBV20-1 to TRBJ2-7, with 9 bases fitting TRBD1. CDR3 size: 15 residues. V was clipped by 4 bases and J by 2 bases; unmatched bases: 9. CDR1 and CDR2 (germline): DFQATT, SNEGSKA (reference sequence). The CDR3 nucleotides are TGCAGTGCTATCCCCCGGGACAGGGAAACCTACGAGCAGTACTTC. This sequence encodes CSAIPRDRETYEQYF.

This clonotype was picked up a small number of times. The chain is built from TRBV18 and TRBJ1-1; D not certain. The germline V and J ends were trimmed by 4 bases and 0 bases, with 6 bases remaining between them. Germline loops: CDR1 KGHSH, CDR2 LQKENI. There are 13 residues in the CDR3. The chain's CDR3 is CASSRVMNTEAFF. For the CDR3, the DNA is TGTGCCAGCTCACGGGTCATGAACACTGAAGCTTTCTTT.

J is TRBJ2-4 and V is TRBV20-1; 11 nucleotides agree with TRBD2. V was clipped by 0 bases and J by 7 bases; unmatched bases: 5. Germline CDR1 reads DFQATT; CDR2 reads SNEGSKA (reference sequence). CDR3 length: 15 amino acids. The CDR3 sequence: CSARDPSGRRNIQYF. The DNA of the CDR3 is TGCAGTGCTAGAGATCCTAGCGGGAGGCGGAACATTCAGTACTTC.

This clonotype appeared a single time. The J gene is TRBJ2-7, the V gene TRBV28; no firm D call. The DNA matches TRBJ2-5 better at its end, which makes the J call doubtful. The CDR3 is made up of 13 amino acids. CDR1 and CDR2 from the germline V gene are MDHEN and SYDVKM. The CDR3 loop is CASSFTLEETQYF. CDR3 DNA: TGTGCCAGCAGTTTTACTCTCGAGGAGACCCAGTACTTC.

The chain carries TRBV6-1 and TRBJ2-6; D is unresolved. There are 15 residues in the CDR3. Germline V gene data show CDR1 as MNHNS and CDR2 as SASEGT. Trimming removed 6 bases at V and 1 base at J, with 10 bases between. The CDR3 DNA reads TGTGCCAGCAGGTCCCAGTTGTCTGGGGCCAACGTCCTGACTTTC. Protein: CASRSQLSGANVLTF.

This clonotype showed up just once. In DNA, the CDR3 is TGCAGTGCTAGAGATCGGTTCGGGTACAATGAGCAGTTCTTC. Its protein product is CSARDRFGYNEQFF. This chain uses TRBV20-1 with TRBJ2-1, with D uncertain. V gave up 0 bases and J gave up 4 bases, with 10 bases separating them. This CDR3 is 14 amino acids long. Per germline, CDR1 DFQATT and CDR2 SNEGSKA (reference sequence).

The chain is built from TRBV20-1 and TRBJ1-2; D is unresolved. Germline CDR1 DFQATT, CDR2 SNEGSKA (reference sequence). Trimming took off 8 bases at V and 4 bases at J, with 23 bases between the two ends. The CDR3 extends over 15 amino acids. DNA for the CDR3: TGCAGTTCGCCCCCAGGTGCCAGCTGGGTCTATGGCTACACCTTC. Translated, it gives CSSPPGASWVYGYTF.

This clonotype was seen a few times. The chain joins TRBV20-1 to TRBJ2-1; 8 bases line up with TRBD2. This CDR3 has 16 amino acids. J lost 1 base, V lost 1 base, and 6 bases had no gene match. CDR1 is DFQATT, CDR2 SNEGSKA, per germline (reference sequence). This chain's CDR3 is CSARARSGRSYNEQFF. The CDR3 nucleotides read TGCAGTGCTAGAGCACGCAGCGGGAGATCCTACAATGAGCAGTTCTTC.

The chain employs TRBV7-8 and TRBJ2-3; weak D call: TRBD2 (5 bases). V was cut by 0 bases and J by 2 bases, with 21 bases left in between. There are 19 residues in the CDR3. Germline CDR1 and CDR2: SGHVS and FQNEAQ. The CDR3 bases are TGTGCCAGCAGCTTAGCCCCGGGGAGAGGGATTTCCCTCACAGATACGCAGTATTTT. It yields the protein CASSLAPGRGISLTDTQYF.

This chain links TRBV7-2 with TRBJ1-5, with D possibly matching TRBD1 (5 bases). The CDR3 sequence is 13 residues long. The V gene's germline CDR1 is SGHTA and CDR2 FQGNSA. Trimming removed 6 bases at V and 5 bases at J, with 11 bases between. CDR3 nucleotides: TGTGCCAGCAGTTTTGACAGATATCAGCCCCAGCATTTT. It is translated as CASSFDRYQPQHF.

The chain uses TRBV5-4 and TRBJ2-1; 10 positions agree with TRBD2. Germline CDR1 is SGHNT and CDR2 is YYREEE (reference sequence). The trim removed 2 bases at V and 6 bases at J, leaving 11 bases unmatched. This CDR3 is built from 17 residues. This CDR3 is CASSFGPAGGGANEQFF. The CDR3 DNA sequence: TGTGCCAGCAGCTTTGGCCCAGCGGGAGGGGGAGCCAATGAGCAGTTCTTC.

This chain uses TRBV5-5 with TRBJ1-6; possible D gene TRBD1, 5 bases. V lost 2 bases, J lost 0 bases, and 21 bases lay in between. This CDR3 has 20 residues. Germline values: CDR1 SGHKS, CDR2 YYEKEE (reference sequence). The CDR3: CASSFEAGGLASSYNSPLHF. Here the CDR3 DNA reads TGTGCCAGCAGCTTTGAGGCGGGGGGACTTGCAAGCTCCTATAATTCACCCCTCCACTTT. Full variable domain (rest looked up from reference TRBV5-5 and TRBJ1-6): DAGVTQSPTHLIKTRGQQVTLRCSPISGHKSVSWYQQVLGQGPQFIFQYYEKEERGRGNFPDRFSARQFPNYSSELNVNALLLGDSALYLCASSFEAGGLASSYNSPLHFGNGTRLTVT.

The chain joins TRBV6-1 to TRBJ1-5; D call uncertain. Germline CDR1 MNHNS, CDR2 SASEGT. Trimming shortened V by 2 bases and J by 0 bases, and 8 bases separated the two germline ends. The CDR3 sequence is 15 residues long. The CDR3 here is CASSEPRYSNQPQHF. CDR3 nucleotides: TGTGCCAGCAGTGAACCCCGTTATAGCAATCAGCCCCAGCATTTT.

The chain is built from TRBV20-1 and TRBJ2-7; possibly TRBD2 for D (6 bases). Trimming took 4 bases from V and 0 from J, leaving 13 bases between them. Germline CDR1 is DFQATT and CDR2 is SNEGSKA (reference sequence). The CDR3 extends over 14 amino acids. The CDR3 sequence: CSAIRTTDSYEQYF. The CDR3 nucleotides are TGCAGTGCTATTAGGACTACTGACTCCTACGAGCAGTACTTC.

The chain joins TRBV10-2 to TRBJ1-1, with D possibly matching TRBD1 (6 bases). This CDR3 has 12 residues. The germline V gene encodes CDR1 WSHSY and CDR2 SAAADI. Between the trimmed V and J ends, which lost 8 bases and 6 bases, there was a span of 13 bases. CDR3 residues: CASQDHRAEAFF. Here the CDR3 DNA reads TGCGCCAGCCAAGATCACAGGGCTGAAGCTTTCTTT.

V gene TRBV27 combines with J gene TRBJ2-2, with D perhaps given as TRBD1 or TRBD2 (5 bases each). V was shortened by 5 bases and J by 6 bases, with 19 bases between the two germline ends. Germline values: CDR1 MNHEY, CDR2 SMNVEV (reference sequence). This CDR3 comprises 16 residues. CDR3 protein: CASSPWDRSMAGELFF. The CDR3 DNA is TGTGCCAGCAGTCCATGGGACCGTAGTATGGCCGGGGAGCTGTTTTTT.